The 13 T cell receptor beta chains below were found in one sample sequenced in a study of blood T cell repertoires in COVID-19 (dated by TCRdb to the early 2020s). To prepare the library, the immunoSEQ multiplex PCR assay was applied. TCRdb took this table from immuneACCESS and kept in-frame rearrangements with V and J called. Such tables lack part of the clones; where checked against another copy, unresolved V genes explain under half of the gap, and the rest is unexplained. This sample is represented by some 78,000 clones; roughly 90% of them were singletons. The biggest ten clones account for 4.3% of the sample. Sequenced material: peripheral blood. The receptors were gathered from a woman of 80 years or more with active or convalescent COVID-19.

The V gene is TRBV27, the J gene TRBJ2-1, with D possibly TRBD1 on 6 matching bases. The germline CDR1 and CDR2 sequences are MNHEY and SMNVEV (reference sequence). Deletions cut 3 bases from V and 8 bases from J, with 17 bases between. CDR3 size: 15 residues. DNA of the CDR3: TGTGCCAGCAGTTTTGTGCCCGGACAGCCTCATGAGCAGTTCTTC. It translates to CASSFVPGQPHEQFF.

The genes are TRBV6-5 and TRBJ2-1; 10 nucleotides agree with TRBD2. The CDR3 length is 15 residues. In germline, CDR1 is MNHEY, CDR2 SVGAGI. Losses at the gene ends were 2 bases for V and 8 bases for J; bases not matched to a gene: 6. The CDR3: CASSYSGTSADEQFF. The CDR3 DNA follows: TGTGCCAGCAGTTACAGTGGGACTAGCGCGGATGAGCAGTTCTTC.

J is TRBJ2-3 and V is TRBV2, with 8 bases fitting TRBD2. Germline lookup yields CDR1 SNHLY and CDR2 FYNNEI. The trim removed 8 bases at V and 6 bases at J, leaving 10 bases unmatched. CDR3 length equals 14 residues. The CDR3, as DNA: TGTGCCAGCCACATACTAGCGGCCCGGGATACGCAGTATTTT. It specifies CASHILAARDTQYF.

The rearrangement joins TRBV5-1 to TRBJ1-1; 10 positions agree with TRBD1. Germline trimming cut 0 bases from V and 4 bases from J; bases unmatched to any gene: 9. The CDR3 contains 17 residues. CDR1 and CDR2 (germline): SGHRS, YFSETQ. CDR3: CASSLGGTGERGTEAFF. The CDR3, as DNA: TGCGCCAGCAGCTTGGGTGGGACAGGGGAAAGAGGCACTGAAGCTTTCTTT.

This clone was picked up a small number of times. The CDR3 loop is CASSQRRGETQYF. Written as DNA, the CDR3 is TGTGCCAGCAGCCAAAGGAGGGGTGAGACCCAGTACTTC. The gene calls are TRBV7-8 and TRBJ2-5, with D possibly matching TRBD2 (6 bases). This CDR3 contains 13 residues. Trimming left V 5 bases short and J 5 bases short, with 12 bases between. CDR1 and CDR2 from the germline V gene are SGHVS and FQNEAQ.

The chain carries TRBV27 and TRBJ2-1, with 9 bases aligning to TRBD2. The CDR3 has 16 residues. V lost 1 base and J lost 5; bases outside the gene matches: 6. Germline loops: CDR1 MNHEY, CDR2 SMNVEV (reference sequence). The CDR3 protein is CASSLFTSGSDNEQFF. The CDR3 nucleotides are TGTGCCAGCAGTTTATTTACTAGCGGGTCGGACAATGAGCAGTTCTTC.

This chain links TRBV7-2 with TRBJ2-4; 8 bases match TRBD1. With 1 base clipped from V and 4 bases from J, the junction kept 6 bases outside the gene matches. The CDR3 is made up of 16 amino acids. Germline loops: CDR1 SGHTA, CDR2 FQGNSA. The CDR3 DNA is TGTGCCAGCAGCTTAGGTATAGGACAGGGAAAAAACATTCAGTACTTC. Residues: CASSLGIGQGKNIQYF.

The chain links TRBV10-2 to TRBJ2-1; D may be TRBD2 (6 bases). This CDR3 contains 16 residues. Germline assignment: CDR1 WSHSY and CDR2 SAAADI. Trimming shortened V by 5 bases and J by 2 bases, and 16 bases separated the two germline ends. The CDR3 DNA is TGCGCCAGCAGTCCGAATAGCGGTTCCGCCTACAATGAGCAGTTCTTC. Translated: CASSPNSGSAYNEQFF.

This clone was recorded once. V is TRBV27 and J is TRBJ1-6, with D perhaps matching TRBD1 (5 bases). CDR3 length: 13 residues. Germline lookup yields CDR1 MNHEY and CDR2 SMNVEV (reference sequence). V dropped 8 bases and J dropped 10 bases, with 15 bases sitting between them. CDR3 residues: CASSGLSGSPLHF. The CDR3 DNA is TGTGCCAGCTCGGGACTGTCTGGGTCACCCCTCCACTTT.

The chain carries TRBV4-1 and TRBJ2-5; TRBD1 aligns across 8 bases. V was clipped by 0 bases and J by 4 bases; unmatched bases: 4. CDR3 size: 15 residues. The germline V gene encodes CDR1 MGHRA and CDR2 YSYEKL. CDR3 amino acids: CASSQDPGGVETQYF. In DNA, the CDR3 is TGCGCCAGCAGCCAAGATCCAGGGGGCGTAGAGACCCAGTACTTC.

This clone was counted only a few times. The V call is TRBV27, the J call TRBJ2-1; 12 nucleotides align to TRBD2. Trimming cost V 6 bases and J 9 bases; bases outside gene matches: 0. Germline V lookup: CDR1 MNHEY, CDR2 SMNVEV (reference sequence). The CDR3 loop spans 12 amino acids. CDR3 coding DNA: TGTGCCAGCAGACTAGCGGGAGGTGAGCAGTTCTTC. Translating gives CASRLAGGEQFF.

The chain uses TRBV19 and TRBJ1-5; 7 nucleotides align to TRBD1. Germline-derived CDR1 and CDR2 are LNHDA and SQIVND (reference sequence). The CDR3 has 15 residues. V lost 4 bases to trimming and J lost 6 bases; unmatched junction nucleotides: 9. CDR3 in amino acids: CASSTYDRAGQPQHF. CDR3 DNA sequence: TGTGCCAGTAGTACCTACGACAGGGCTGGTCAGCCCCAGCATTTT.

This clone was detected only a few times. The V gene is TRBV5-6, the J gene TRBJ2-5; a weak D match, TRBD2 (6 bases). Germline lookup yields CDR1 SGHDT and CDR2 YYEEEE. This CDR3 spans 15 amino acids. With 3 bases removed from V and 3 bases from J, the gap between germline ends came to 15 bases. CDR3 residues: CASSSIGGTEETQYF. CDR3 bases: TGTGCCAGCAGCTCAATAGGCGGGACGGAAGAGACCCAGTACTTC. Full variable domain (rest looked up from reference TRBV5-6 and TRBJ2-5): DAGVTQSPTHLIKTRGQQVTLRCSPKSGHDTVSWYQQALGQGPQFIFQYYEEEERQRGNFPDRFSGHQFPNYSSELNVNALLLGDSALYLCASSSIGGTEETQYFGPGTRLLVL.